Listed below are T cell receptor beta chains from one sample, sequenced in a study of blood T cell repertoires in COVID-19. Measured with immunoSEQ multiplex PCR; TCRdb has only the in-frame clones, and not every one. The sample consists of about 350,000 clones, 88% of them appearing once. Specimen: PBMCs or T cells enriched from blood (not recorded which). The receptors were gathered from a woman younger than 45 who had been exposed to COVID-19. CDR3s include the opening cysteine and the closing phenylalanine or tryptophan. Fields, in order: V gene, clone size, CDR3 length, J gene, CDR3 protein. Where a row states a size, it is once, few, many or the class of an expanded clone; other rows omit it.

V: TRBV4-1; size: many; length: 16; J: TRBJ1-3; CDR3: CASSRNDRYSGNTIYF
V: TRBV18; size: .; length: 14; J: TRBJ1-1; CDR3: CASSPLQENTEAFF
V: TRBV3-1/TRBV3-2; size: .; length: 16; J: TRBJ1-5; CDR3: CASSQGGPNSNQPQHF
V: TRBV6-5; size: .; length: 13; J: TRBJ1-1; CDR3: CASSYDRGNAAFF
V: TRBV15; size: .; length: 11; J: TRBJ2-3; CDR3: CATKAGDTQYF
V: TRBV16; size: .; length: 15; J: TRBJ1-4; CDR3: CASSPGRGMAEKLFF
V: TRBV24-1; size: .; length: 16; J: TRBJ1-2; CDR3: CATSDPTQGATDGYTF
V: TRBV19; size: .; length: 12; J: TRBJ2-1; CDR3: CASRGNYNEQFF
V: TRBV4-2; size: .; length: 15; J: TRBJ1-1; CDR3: CASSQGVGVNTEAFF
V: TRBV30; size: .; length: 17; J: TRBJ1-6; CDR3: CAWGRTLLSSYNSPLHF
V: TRBV3-1/TRBV3-2; size: .; length: 17; J: TRBJ2-2; CDR3: CASSHSDRGPNTGELFF
V: TRBV6-1; size: .; length: 17; J: TRBJ1-5; CDR3: CASSGGTGGRGNQPQHF
V: TRBV3-1/TRBV3-2; size: .; length: 16; J: TRBJ2-1; CDR3: CASSPLGSEPYNEQFF
V: TRBV18; size: .; length: 21; J: TRBJ2-1; CDR3: CASSPTAGTSGRSVGYNEQFF
V: TRBV5-1; size: .; length: 13; J: TRBJ2-1; CDR3: CASSPVLTNEQFF